In this sample, the clone carrying this T cell receptor (beta chain) turned up a few times. This sample stems from a study of cytomegalovirus exposure and HLA in healthy donors. The CDR3 sequence is 14 residues long. In germline, CDR1 is MDHEN, CDR2 SYDVKM. V shed 6 bases, J shed 8 bases, and the junction held 10 bases outside the gene matches. PCR involved 60 Vbeta and 13 Jbeta primers. Assay: immunoSEQ multiplex PCR; the TCRdb copy retains only in-frame clones and omits some. The sample records around 90,000 clones, around 85% being singletons. Sequencing was done on a sample of PBMCs. The chain has TRBV28 and TRBJ1-2; the match to TRBD1 covers 9 bases. The source of this sequence is a middle-aged man in good health and CMV-seropositive. Here the CDR3 reads CASSLTGGGNGYTF. The CDR3 DNA sequence: TGTGCCAGCAGCCTTACAGGGGGCGGCAACGGCTACACCTTC.